This T cell receptor (beta chain) was sequenced during a study of blood T cells in healthy people across ages. The CDR3 has 16 residues. Per the germline V gene, CDR1 is MNHEY and CDR2 is SMNVEV (reference sequence). The J segment lost 1 base and the V segment lost 3 bases, leaving 7 bases of the junction unmatched. On this clonotype itself: No antigen is known for it.

A second 7 to 11 cycle PCR used barcoded and J-beta primers. Unique molecular identifiers of 12 random nucleotides labeled each cDNA. TCRdb re-analysed the 5' RACE reads in MiXCR, keeping a single row per CDR3 protein. The repertoire includes hundreds of thousands of distinct CDR3 sequences, over 20% of them detected once, and 3% to 4.5% sits in the top ten. Regarding the study as a whole: Across samples, TCR beta diversity tracked strongly with naive T cell percentage.

This sequence originates from a man aged 65 to 79 in good health. The material sequenced was blood. The gene calls are TRBV27 and TRBJ2-7; 9 bases align to TRBD1. CDR3 in amino acids: CASSFRPGQGSYEQYF. The CDR3, as DNA: TGTGCCAGCAGTTTCCGCCCGGGACAGGGTTCCTACGAGCAGTACTTC.